The following is a TCR beta chain sequence with its context. What it binds is unknown. Criteria for exclusion of patients were uncontrolled infection, other autoimmune disease, pregnancy or lactation. This CDR3 spans 15 amino acids. Germline V gene sequence: CDR1 SGHTA, CDR2 FQGTGA. Trimming removed 5 bases at V and 8 bases at J, with 16 bases between. The data belong to a study of T cells in Graves' hyperthyroidism and ophthalmopathy. Study-level points and caveats: Using 13 V-J features, a model discriminated ophthalmopathy from stable hyperthyroidism.

TCR beta CDR3 regions were amplified from RNA transcripts. HTBI primers drove first-round RT-PCR of the TCR CDR3. TCRdb re-called the multiplex PCR reads with MiXCR, one entry per CDR3 protein. The data hold roughly 500,000 distinct CDR3 sequences, with around 42% observed a single time. V gene TRBV7-3 combines with J gene TRBJ1-6; the D gene is possibly TRBD1 (5 bases). The source is an adult woman with Graves' disease, either hyperthyroidism or ophthalmopathy (not recorded which). The specimen was peripheral blood or thyroid tissue (not recorded which). Written as DNA, the CDR3 is TGTGCCAGCAGCAGGCAGGGAGTGAGTGATTCACCCCTCCACTTT. Translated: CASSRQGVSDSPLHF.